Shown below are 23 T cell receptor beta chains from a single sample sequenced in a study of blood T cell repertoires in COVID-19. The table came from immunoSEQ multiplex PCR; TCRdb's copy has only in-frame clones and leaves some out. The sample shows 140,000 to 150,000 clones, more than 60% of them seen only once. Sequencing input: peripheral blood. The receptors come from a man between 45 and 60 years old with acute or convalescent COVID-19.

The chain combines TRBV27 with TRBJ2-3; TRBD1 might be the D (5 bases). V lost 5 bases and J lost 4, with 16 bases in between. Per the germline V gene, CDR1 is MNHEY and CDR2 is SMNVEV (reference sequence). The CDR3 loop spans 15 amino acids. DNA of the CDR3: TGTGCCAGCAGTCCCGCAGGGAATGGGCCAGATACGCAGTATTTT. Encoded protein: CASSPAGNGPDTQYF.

The genes are TRBV5-1 and TRBJ2-1; TRBD2 matches 12 bases. Germline trimming cut 5 bases from V and 4 bases from J; bases unmatched to any gene: 4. The CDR3 spans 15 residues. From germline, CDR1 is SGHRS and CDR2 YFSETQ. DNA for the CDR3: TGCGCCAGCAGGGCTAGCGGGGGGGCATACAATGAGCAGTTCTTC. Translating it yields CASRASGGAYNEQFF.

This chain joins TRBV30 and TRBJ1-1; D is possibly TRBD1 (6 bases). Trimming took 4 bases from V and 4 from J, leaving 13 bases between them. Germline V gene lookup returns CDR1 GTSNPN and CDR2 SVGIG (reference sequence). The CDR3 sequence is 13 residues long. The CDR3 DNA follows: TGTGCCTGGAATCAGGGGCGATTCACTGAAGCTTTCTTT. Encoded protein: CAWNQGRFTEAFF.

The chain recombines TRBV6-2 or TRBV6-3 with TRBJ1-2; D is possibly TRBD1 (5 bases). The CDR3 covers 16 residues. The V end was cut by 6 bases, the J end by 9 bases, with 26 bases between. CDR1 and CDR2 (germline): MNHEY, SVGEGT. CDR3 sequence reads: CASSRASQVGSTSYTF. In nucleotides, the CDR3 is TGTGCCAGCAGCCGCGCGTCACAGGTCGGGAGTACGAGCTACACCTTC.

The V and J genes are TRBV4-1 and TRBJ2-3; D is perhaps TRBD1 (5 bases). The CDR3 loop spans 14 amino acids. With 4 bases removed from V and 0 bases from J, the gap between germline ends came to 8 bases. CDR1 and CDR2 (germline): MGHRA, YSYEKL. CDR3: CASSPRQSTDTQYF. In nucleotides, the CDR3 is TGCGCCAGCAGCCCTCGACAGAGCACAGATACGCAGTATTTT.

This clone was found once. The rearrangement joins TRBV19 to TRBJ2-2; 7 bases agree with TRBD1. J was trimmed by 6 bases and V by 7 bases; bases with no gene match: 5. The germline V gene encodes CDR1 LNHDA and CDR2 SQIVND (reference sequence). The CDR3 contains 13 residues. The CDR3 protein is CASIDRVPGELFF. DNA for the CDR3: TGTGCCAGTATTGACAGGGTGCCCGGGGAGCTGTTTTTT.

This rearrangement joins TRBV6-6 to TRBJ1-2; 9 positions agree with TRBD1. The germline CDR1 and CDR2 sequences are MNHNY and SVGAGI (reference sequence). The CDR3 totals 13 residues. Trimming at V came to 6 bases and at J to 3 bases, leaving 2 bases not matched to a gene. CDR3 in DNA: TGTGCCAGCAGAACAGGGGGCGACTATGGCTACACCTTC. It translates to CASRTGGDYGYTF.

The genes are TRBV6-1 and TRBJ1-5; 7 bases agree with TRBD1. The CDR3 has 14 amino acids. J gave up 4 bases and V 6 bases, and 6 bases lay outside the gene matches. CDR1 MNHNS and CDR2 SASEGT come from the germline V gene. The CDR3 nucleotides are TGTGCCAGCAGGGCGGACAGGCGAAATCAGCCCCAGCATTTT. Residues: CASRADRRNQPQHF.

The chain couples TRBV18 to TRBJ1-4; D is uncertain. The germline CDR1 and CDR2 sequences are KGHSH and LQKENI. The CDR3 spans 14 residues. V was pared by 1 base and J by 2 bases, with 5 bases between. CDR3 sequence (DNA): TGTGCCAGCTCACCACGTCTCACTAATGAAAAACTGTTTTTT. Translated: CASSPRLTNEKLFF.

The chain recombines TRBV9 with TRBJ2-3, with D possibly TRBD2 on 5 matching bases. This CDR3 comprises 16 residues. The V and J ends lost 2 bases and 1 base respectively, with 14 bases between them. Germline CDR1 SGDLS, CDR2 YYNGEE. In DNA form, the CDR3 reads TGTGCCAGCAGCGTTCTCCTCGGGGTAGGCACAGATACGCAGTATTTT. As protein: CASSVLLGVGTDTQYF.

The chain recombines TRBV18 with TRBJ1-5; D may be TRBD1 (6 bases). The CDR3 has 14 amino acids. V lost 3 bases, J lost 5 bases, and 11 bases lay in between. CDR1 and CDR2 from the germline V gene are KGHSH and LQKENI. The CDR3 DNA follows: TGTGCCAGCTCACCTGACAGGATGTATCAGCCCCAGCATTTT. Amino acid sequence: CASSPDRMYQPQHF.

This chain links TRBV9 with TRBJ1-2; possible D gene TRBD1, 5 bases. This CDR3 contains 12 residues. From germline, CDR1 is SGDLS and CDR2 YYNGEE. Trimming cost V 3 bases and J 6 bases, with 9 bases left between them. The CDR3, as DNA: TGTGCCAGCAGCGCCGACAGACATGGCTACACCTTC. Its protein is CASSADRHGYTF. Looking up the rest from reference TRBV9 and TRBJ1-2 gives the full variable domain: DSGVTQTPKHLITATGQRVTLRCSPRSGDLSVYWYQQSLDQGLQFLIQYYNGEERAKGNILERFSAQQFPDLHSELNLSSLELGDSALYFCASSADRHGYTFGSGTRLTVV.

In this sample, this clone turned up a few times. V is TRBV19 and J is TRBJ1-2; D remains ambiguous. Looked up from germline, CDR1 is LNHDA and CDR2 is SQIVND (reference sequence). V was shortened by 7 bases and J by 4 bases, with 10 bases between the two germline ends. The CDR3 spans 12 residues. The CDR3 DNA sequence: TGTGCCAGTAAGACGGGTTTCTATGGCTACACCTTC. Protein sequence: CASKTGFYGYTF.

The rearrangement joins TRBV10-3 to TRBJ2-5, with 13 bases fitting TRBD2. CDR3 length: 16 residues. The germline gives CDR1 ENHRY, CDR2 SYGVKD. V lost 10 bases and J lost 3; bases outside the gene matches: 11. The CDR3 loop reads CATQPGTSGDKETQYF. CDR3 nucleotide sequence: TGTGCCACGCAACCGGGGACTAGCGGGGATAAAGAGACCCAGTACTTC.

The gene calls are TRBV3-1 (or the pseudogene TRBV3-2) and TRBJ2-1; 12 bases line up with TRBD2. This CDR3 has 19 residues. In germline, CDR1 is LGHDT, CDR2 YNNKEL (reference sequence). Trimming cost V 0 bases and J 0 bases; bases outside gene matches: 6. The CDR3 here is CASSQDSPSGGGSYNEQFF. The CDR3 coding sequence is TGTGCCAGCAGCCAAGATTCGCCTAGCGGGGGGGGCTCCTACAATGAGCAGTTCTTC.

The CDR3 protein is CASSRGQTTNEKLFF. The CDR3 nucleotides are TGTGCCAGCTCACGAGGACAGACAACTAATGAAAAACTGTTTTTT. This chain links TRBV18 with TRBJ1-4; D is perhaps TRBD1 (6 bases). Looked up from germline, CDR1 is KGHSH and CDR2 is LQKENI. The CDR3 is 15 residues long. Trimming shortened V by 4 bases and J by 0 bases, and 9 bases separated the two germline ends.

This chain connects TRBV19 to TRBJ1-6; the D gene is possibly TRBD1 (5 bases). Trimming left V 10 bases short and J 8 bases short, with 15 bases between. Germline V gene sequence: CDR1 LNHDA, CDR2 SQIVND (reference sequence). This CDR3 spans 13 amino acids. DNA of the CDR3: TGTGCCACCAGCGGGGGGTATTATTCACCCCTCCACTTT. It codes for CATSGGYYSPLHF.

This chain connects TRBV4-1 to TRBJ1-4; D possibly corresponds to TRBD1 (5 bases). In germline, CDR1 is MGHRA, CDR2 YSYEKL. The CDR3 spans 17 residues. Trimming shortened V by 0 bases and J by 3 bases, and 14 bases separated the two germline ends. The CDR3 nucleotides read TGCGCCAGCAGCCAAGATCCTCTTTCAGGGTCTAATGAAAAACTGTTTTTT. As protein: CASSQDPLSGSNEKLFF.

The rearrangement uses TRBV12-3 or TRBV12-4 and TRBJ2-1; D possibly corresponds to TRBD2 (6 bases). The CDR3 sequence is 13 residues long. Trimming left V 7 bases short and J 5 bases short, with 12 bases between. Here the CDR3 reads CASISGLNNEQFF. CDR3 nucleotides: TGTGCCAGCATTTCGGGACTGAACAATGAGCAGTTCTTC.

V is TRBV5-6 and J is TRBJ1-2; TRBD1 matches at 7 bases. The germline gives CDR1 SGHDT, CDR2 YYEEEE. V was pared by 5 bases and J by 4 bases, with 8 bases of the junction left unmatched. This CDR3 is 14 amino acids long. The CDR3: CASRGDSEAYGYTF. DNA for the CDR3: TGTGCCAGCAGAGGGGACAGCGAAGCCTATGGCTACACCTTC. The full variable domain, in which reference TRBV5-6 and TRBJ1-2 provide the parts outside the CDR3, is DAGVTQSPTHLIKTRGQQVTLRCSPKSGHDTVSWYQQALGQGPQFIFQYYEEEERQRGNFPDRFSGHQFPNYSSELNVNALLLGDSALYLCASRGDSEAYGYTFGSGTRLTVV.

The chain carries TRBV3-1 (or the pseudogene TRBV3-2) and TRBJ2-5, with D possibly matching TRBD2 (6 bases). The CDR3 is 14 residues long. V lost 0 bases, J lost 6 bases, and 11 bases lay in between. CDR1 is LGHDT and CDR2 is YNNKEL in the germline V gene (reference sequence). The CDR3 spells CASSQEWGRKTQYF. The CDR3 nucleotides are TGTGCCAGCAGCCAAGAGTGGGGGAGGAAGACCCAGTACTTC.

The genes are TRBV6-5 and TRBJ2-2; TRBD1 agrees at 8 bases. V lost 6 bases, J lost 2 bases, and 2 bases stayed unmatched. There are 14 residues in the CDR3. Per germline, CDR1 MNHEY and CDR2 SVGAGI. The CDR3 region is CASRGQVNTGELFF. The CDR3 nucleotides read TGTGCCAGCAGGGGACAGGTTAACACCGGGGAGCTGTTTTTT.

The rearrangement links TRBV15 to TRBJ2-3, with 11 nucleotides matching TRBD1. The CDR3 is made up of 17 amino acids. The germline V gene has CDR1 LNHNV and CDR2 YYDKDF (reference sequence). Trimming removed 3 bases from V and 6 bases from J; junction bases left unmatched: 11. The CDR3 protein is CATSRGEDRGHSDTQYF. CDR3 in DNA: TGTGCCACCAGCAGGGGGGAGGACAGGGGGCATAGCGATACGCAGTATTTT. The full variable domain, rest sourced from reference TRBV15 and TRBJ2-3, is DAMVIQNPRYQVTQFGKPVTLSCSQTLNHNVMYWYQQKSSQAPKLLFHYYDKDFNNEADTPDNFQSRRPNTSFCFLDIRSPGLGDTAMYLCATSRGEDRGHSDTQYFGPGTRLTVL.